This T cell receptor beta chain was sequenced in a study of blood T cell repertoires in COVID-19. Study context: Collection of acute and convalescent COVID-19 samples took place in the United States, Italy and Spain. Sample material is recorded as cDNA or gDNA derived from T cells, B-cell-depleted T cells, or PBMCs.

Authors' methods: Estimation of nucleated cell counts was performed using reference gene primer amplification. Assay used: immunoSEQ multiplex PCR; TCRdb lists only in-frame clones, some missing. The DNA gave D and trimming, while V, J and clone size come from that table. This sample has about 140,000 clones, with 60% to 85% found just once. This clone has more than one count but fewer than ten. Sequencing used peripheral blood. The sequence was obtained from a man between 45 and 60 years old with acute or convalescent COVID-19.

This chain's CDR3 is CASSAGTGATEAFF. The CDR3 coding sequence is TGCGCCAGCAGCGCCGGGACAGGAGCCACTGAAGCTTTCTTT. V and J are TRBV5-1 and TRBJ1-1; TRBD1 matches 8 bases. Germline V gives CDR1 SGHRS, CDR2 YFSETQ. This CDR3 region has 14 residues. With V trimmed by 4 bases and J by 4 bases, 6 bases remained unmatched.